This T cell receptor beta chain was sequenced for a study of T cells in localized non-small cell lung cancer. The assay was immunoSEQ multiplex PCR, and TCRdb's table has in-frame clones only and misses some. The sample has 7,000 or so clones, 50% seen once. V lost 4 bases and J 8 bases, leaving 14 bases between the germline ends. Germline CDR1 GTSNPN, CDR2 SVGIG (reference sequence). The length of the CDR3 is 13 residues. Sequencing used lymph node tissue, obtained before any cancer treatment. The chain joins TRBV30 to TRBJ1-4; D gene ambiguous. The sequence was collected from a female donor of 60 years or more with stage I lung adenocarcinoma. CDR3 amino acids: CAWTGRFREKLFF. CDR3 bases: TGTGCCTGGACTGGGCGGTTTAGGGAAAAACTGTTTTTT.